This entry lists 25 T cell receptor beta chains sequenced from one sample in a study of T cell repertoires in cytomegalovirus infection. TCRdb redid the calling of the reads with MiXCR, one entry per CDR3 protein. Of about 150,000 distinct CDR3 sequences listed, 23% are singletons. The sample taken for sequencing was PBMCs. The receptors were sampled from a human donor in good health (CMV status not recorded). Some clones in this sample may be carry-over from other donors' samples.

This clonotype was detected ten times or more. This chain connects TRBV28 to TRBJ1-1; D not certain. CDR1 MDHEN and CDR2 SYDVKM come from the germline V gene. This CDR3 contains 14 residues. The V end lost 5 bases, the J end lost 5 bases, and 15 bases lay between the germline ends. The CDR3 region has the DNA TGTGCCAGCAGTCTTGGGGAGGTGGGGACTGAAGCTTTCTTT. Its translation: CASSLGEVGTEAFF.

The V gene is TRBV7-4, the J gene TRBJ1-5; 9 nucleotides match TRBD1. Unmatched junction bases numbered 7, after V lost 1 base and J lost 0 bases. The CDR3 covers 18 residues. Germline CDR1 and CDR2: SGHVT and SQSDAQ. CDR3 region: CASSLVGDRGYSNQPQHF. The CDR3 DNA sequence: TGTGCCAGCAGCTTAGTAGGTGACAGGGGGTATAGCAATCAGCCCCAGCATTTT.

V usage is TRBV7-9 and J usage is TRBJ2-7; TRBD2 matches 10 bases. Germline V lookup: CDR1 SEHNR, CDR2 FQNEAQ (reference sequence). After removal of 5 bases from V and 4 bases from J, the junction contained 5 bases not matched to a gene. The CDR3 runs 14 residues. The CDR3 DNA reads TGTGCCAGCAGCCCATCTAGCGGGAGTTACGAGCAGTACTTC. Its protein is CASSPSSGSYEQYF. Full variable domain (rest looked up from reference TRBV7-9 and TRBJ2-7): DTGVSQNPRHKITKRGQNVTFRCDPISEHNRLYWYRQTLGQGPEFLTYFQNEAQLEKSRLLSDRFSAERPKGSFSTLEIQRTEQGDSAMYLCASSPSSGSYEQYFGPGTRLTVT.

This clonotype showed up many times. This chain links TRBV7-8 with TRBJ1-2; no definite D call. V was trimmed by 3 bases and J by 0 bases, leaving 11 bases between them. Germline V gives CDR1 SGHVS, CDR2 FQNEAQ. The CDR3 consists of 15 residues. Here the CDR3 DNA reads TGTGCCAGCAGCTTGCGGGAGGGAACTAACTATGGCTACACCTTC. Amino acids: CASSLREGTNYGYTF.

By sample share, this clonotype is medium-sized (0.01 to 0.1%). This chain links TRBV7-9 with TRBJ2-7; the D gene is possibly TRBD2 (6 bases). V was trimmed by 5 bases and J by 2 bases, leaving 10 bases between them. Germline V CDR1 and CDR2: SEHNR, FQNEAQ (reference sequence). The CDR3 has 13 amino acids. The CDR3 nucleotides are TGTGCCAGCAGCCGGGGGAGCACCTACGAGCAGTACTTC. Translation: CASSRGSTYEQYF.

The chain joins TRBV15 to TRBJ2-5; D ambiguous. Trimming stripped 0 bases from V and 5 bases from J, with 16 bases between. The CDR3 has 16 residues. From germline, CDR1 is LNHNV and CDR2 YYDKDF (reference sequence). The CDR3 nucleotides are TGTGCCACCAGCAGAGATCTCGGCGGAATCCTGGAGACCCAGTACTTC. It specifies CATSRDLGGILETQYF. The entire variable domain, with the rest obtained from reference TRBV15 and TRBJ2-5, is as follows: DAMVIQNPRYQVTQFGKPVTLSCSQTLNHNVMYWYQQKSSQAPKLLFHYYDKDFNNEADTPDNFQSRRPNTSFCFLDIRSPGLGDTAMYLCATSRDLGGILETQYFGPGTRLLVL.

V is TRBV28 and J is TRBJ1-5; a possible D gene is TRBD1 (6 bases). Germline V gene sequence: CDR1 MDHEN, CDR2 SYDVKM. The CDR3 is made up of 15 amino acids. Trimming pared 6 bases from V and 3 bases from J, leaving 15 bases between. The CDR3 sequence is CASSGPGTINQPQHF. CDR3 coding DNA: TGTGCCAGCAGCGGACCCGGGACAATCAATCAGCCCCAGCATTTT.

The CDR3 sequence: CASSEPGLAGVEETQYF. Here the CDR3 DNA reads TGTGCCAGCAGTGAACCGGGACTAGCGGGAGTAGAAGAGACCCAGTACTTC. The chain is built from TRBV2 and TRBJ2-5, with TRBD2 identical over 14 bases. This CDR3 has 17 residues. The J segment lost 3 bases and the V segment lost 2 bases, leaving 5 bases of the junction unmatched. Germline V gene data show CDR1 as SNHLY and CDR2 as FYNNEI.

The rearrangement uses TRBV2 and TRBJ2-1; 7 bases are shared with TRBD2. The CDR3 extends over 15 amino acids. Germline V CDR1 and CDR2: SNHLY, FYNNEI. With 3 bases clipped from V and 0 bases from J, the junction kept 2 bases outside the gene matches. The CDR3 bases are TGTGCCAGCAGTGAGTGGGGGGGCTCCTACAATGAGCAGTTCTTC. This translates into CASSEWGGSYNEQFF. The full variable domain, in which reference TRBV2 and TRBJ2-1 provide the parts outside the CDR3, is EPEVTQTPSHQVTQMGQEVILRCVPISNHLYFYWYRQILGQKVEFLVSFYNNEISEKSEIFDDQFSVERPDGSNFTLKIRSTKLEDSAMYFCASSEWGGSYNEQFFGPGTRLTVL.

The sample holds many counts of this clonotype. This chain links TRBV7-2 with TRBJ1-3; D unresolved. The V end lost 3 bases, the J end lost 0 bases, and 15 bases lay between the germline ends. The CDR3 totals 17 residues. From germline, CDR1 is SGHTA and CDR2 FQGNSA. The CDR3 sequence is CASSFPSGGNSGNTIYF. The CDR3 coding sequence is TGTGCCAGCAGCTTCCCGTCTGGCGGGAACTCTGGAAACACCATATATTTT.

This clonotype was seen a few times. The chain joins TRBV7-7 to TRBJ2-3, with unresolved D. Germline assignment: CDR1 SSHAT and CDR2 FNYEAQ (reference sequence). This CDR3 has 10 residues. CDR3: CASEIDTQYF. DNA of the CDR3: TGTGCTAGTGAGATAGATACGCAGTATTTT.

This clonotype occurred a few times. The rearrangement uses TRBV11-2 and TRBJ2-2, with 13 bases matching TRBD2. Losses at the gene ends were 7 bases for V and 8 bases for J; bases not matched to a gene: 7. The germline V gene has CDR1 SGHAT and CDR2 FQNNGV. The CDR3 length is 15 residues. The CDR3 DNA sequence: TGTGCCAGCAAACCGACTAGCGGGAGGAAGGGGGAGCTGTTTTTT. Protein sequence: CASKPTSGRKGELFF.

This clonotype has a count of ten or more. The J gene is TRBJ2-3, the V gene TRBV19, with D unresolved. The V gene's germline CDR1 is LNHDA and CDR2 SQIVND (reference sequence). This CDR3 region has 15 residues. Between the trimmed V and J ends, which lost 8 bases and 2 bases, there was a span of 17 bases. In DNA form, the CDR3 reads TGTGCCAGTTCCCTGGGCGGAGTTACCACAGATACGCAGTATTTT. This codes for CASSLGGVTTDTQYF.

In this sample, this clonotype turned up a few times. The genes are TRBV7-6 and TRBJ2-6; possibly TRBD1 for D (5 bases). Between the trimmed V and J ends, which lost 11 bases and 4 bases, there was a span of 15 bases. The CDR3 is 14 residues long. Germline V lookup: CDR1 SGHVS, CDR2 FNYEAQ. CDR3 sequence: CAGSRTTGANVLTF. The CDR3 bases are TGTGCCGGTTCAAGGACAACAGGGGCCAACGTCCTGACTTTC. The full variable domain, rest sourced from reference TRBV7-6 and TRBJ2-6, is GAGVSQSPRYKVTKRGQDVALRCDPISGHVSLYWYRQALGQGPEFLTYFNYEAQQDKSGLPNDRFSAERPEGSISTLTIQRTEQRDSAMYRCAGSRTTGANVLTFGAGSRLTVL.

This clonotype was observed a few times. The gene calls are TRBV15 and TRBJ2-7; 10 bases line up with TRBD1. The CDR3 covers 14 residues. The V segment lost 5 bases and the J segment 6 bases; nucleotides outside the gene matches: 7. The germline V gene encodes CDR1 LNHNV and CDR2 YYDKDF (reference sequence). The CDR3 coding sequence is TGTGCCACCAGCGGCCGGGACAGGGGAGGCGAGCAGTACTTC. Protein product: CATSGRDRGGEQYF.

A few counts support this clonotype. V usage is TRBV28 and J usage is TRBJ2-5; 7 bases map to TRBD1. V was pared by 3 bases and J by 0 bases, with 7 bases of the junction left unmatched. CDR3 size: 16 residues. The germline CDR1 and CDR2 sequences are MDHEN and SYDVKM. CDR3: CASSLPTGQNQETQYF. DNA of the CDR3: TGTGCCAGCAGTTTGCCGACGGGACAGAACCAAGAGACCCAGTACTTC.

This clonotype has only one observation. The chain uses TRBV20-1 and TRBJ2-1, with a weak D call TRBD1 (6 bases). Trimming pared 2 bases from V and 7 bases from J, leaving 12 bases between. The CDR3 is 13 amino acids. Germline-derived CDR1 and CDR2 are DFQATT and SNEGSKA (reference sequence). This CDR3 is CSARYRVGNEQFF. CDR3 nucleotides: TGCAGTGCTAGATACAGGGTCGGAAATGAGCAGTTCTTC.

A few counts support this clonotype. The chain joins TRBV20-1 to TRBJ1-2; TRBD1 might be the D (5 bases). Germline CDR1 reads DFQATT; CDR2 reads SNEGSKA (reference sequence). The ends were cut back, 6 bases at V and 7 bases at J, with 15 bases in the middle. The CDR3 loop spans 12 amino acids. The chain's CDR3 is CSAPVRGVGYTF. The CDR3 nucleotides read TGCAGTGCCCCGGTTAGGGGTGTTGGCTACACCTTC.

The chain links TRBV20-1 to TRBJ1-6; 7 bases are a match to TRBD1. Germline values: CDR1 DFQATT, CDR2 SNEGSKA (reference sequence). V was clipped by 7 bases and J by 0 bases; unmatched bases: 9. This CDR3 comprises 16 residues. CDR3 sequence reads: CSGRRGGSSYNSPLHF. CDR3 sequence (DNA): TGCAGTGGACGCAGGGGGGGCAGCTCCTATAATTCACCCCTCCACTTT.

V is TRBV20-1 and J is TRBJ2-3; 11 nucleotides agree with TRBD2. CDR1 and CDR2 from the germline V gene are DFQATT and SNEGSKA (reference sequence). CDR3 length: 17 amino acids. V was clipped by 1 base and J by 4 bases; unmatched bases: 10. The CDR3: CSARAFLAGGVADTQYF. The DNA of the CDR3 is TGCAGTGCTAGAGCTTTCCTAGCGGGGGGAGTGGCAGATACGCAGTATTTT.

This clonotype has a count of ten or more. The CDR3 here is CASSLTGDLYEQYF. CDR3 nucleotides: TGTGCCAGCAGTTTAACCGGGGACCTCTACGAGCAGTACTTC. V usage is TRBV12-3 or TRBV12-4 and J usage is TRBJ2-7; perhaps D is TRBD1 or TRBD2 (5 bases each). The CDR3 loop spans 14 amino acids. Trimming shortened V by 2 bases and J by 3 bases, and 11 bases separated the two germline ends.

This chain links TRBV6-6 with TRBJ1-1; 9 bases line up with TRBD1. The length of the CDR3 is 14 residues. Per the germline V gene, CDR1 is MNHNY and CDR2 is SVGAGI (reference sequence). The J segment lost 3 bases and the V segment lost 8 bases, leaving 7 bases of the junction unmatched. The CDR3 loop reads CASVSGQGHTEAFF. In DNA, the CDR3 is TGTGCCAGCGTGAGCGGACAGGGGCACACTGAAGCTTTCTTT.

The chain employs TRBV4-1 and TRBJ1-5; 9 nucleotides agree with TRBD1. This CDR3 comprises 17 residues. Trimming at V came to 0 bases and at J to 4 bases, leaving 7 bases not matched to a gene. Per germline, CDR1 MGHRA and CDR2 YSYEKL. CDR3 sequence: CASSQDLGQGPNQPQHF. The DNA for the CDR3 is TGCGCCAGCAGCCAAGATTTGGGACAGGGACCAAATCAGCCCCAGCATTTT.

The table lists this clonotype with many counts. CDR3 sequence (DNA): TGTGCCAGCAGTTGGGGGCCAAACACTGAAGCTTTCTTT. Encoded protein: CASSWGPNTEAFF. This rearrangement joins TRBV27 to TRBJ1-1; D perhaps matches TRBD1 (6 bases). CDR1 is MNHEY and CDR2 is SMNVEV in the germline V gene (reference sequence). The CDR3 is 13 residues long. The germline V and J ends were trimmed by 4 bases and 2 bases, with 8 bases remaining between them.

This clonotype was seen only a few times. The gene calls are TRBV11-2 and TRBJ2-1; 11 bases agree with TRBD2. Germline CDR1 is SGHAT and CDR2 is FQNNGV. CDR3 length equals 13 residues. V lost 5 bases and J lost 9; bases outside the gene matches: 3. The CDR3 nucleotides read TGTGCCAGCAGCCTACTAGCGGGGGCTGAGCAGTTCTTC. This codes for CASSLLAGAEQFF.